The TCR beta chain under discussion was sequenced for a study of human T cells and chemical hapten exposure. Original data processing: Sampled TCR counts reached a median of roughly 100,000 per sample, with values ranging from roughly 20,000 to 700,000. MiXCR, applied by TCRdb to the RACE reads, yields one record per CDR3 protein. TCRdb's processing, not the study's, gives the V and J calls here. The sample shows fewer than 350,000 distinct CDR3 sequences, 7.7% of them seen only once. About this clonotype: The antigen is unknown.

Germline V gene sequence: CDR1 MNHEY, CDR2 SMNVEV (reference sequence). The V end lost 3 bases, the J end lost 10 bases, and 15 bases lay between the germline ends. CDR3 size: 13 residues. Whole-study findings and limits: Significantly more large CDR3 similarity clusters were formed by expanded TCRs than by controls. With DPC sensitization, TCRs exceeding 1 in 1000 frequency showed no change.

Regarding time point: pre-sensitization, week 0. The sample's treatment: therapeutic diphenylcyclopropenone sensitization with weekly scalp DPC. The starting material was whole blood, obtained in connection with sensitization to the hapten diphenylcyclopropenone (DPC). This TCR was sampled from a man aged 18 to 30 with alopecia areata. Some clones in this sample may be carry-over from other donors' samples. The V and J genes are TRBV27 and TRBJ1-1, with D possibly matching TRBD1 (6 bases). The chain's CDR3 is CASSLEPGHRAFF. CDR3 DNA: TGTGCCAGCAGTTTGGAGCCGGGACACCGAGCTTTCTTT.